The sequence of this TCR beta chain was determined in a study of blood T cell repertoires in COVID-19. Study overall: Sources were T cells, B-cell-depleted T cells, or PBMCs; the material itself was cDNA or gDNA.

Profiling relied on immunoSEQ multiplex PCR, and the TCRdb table lists in-frame clones only, not all of them. The table has 300,000 to 450,000 clones, 87% seen once; the top ten hold around 1.3%. This clone was observed a single time. Two negative PCRs, clearance, or symptom resolution were required of recovered Cohort 3 donors. The CDR3 spans 14 residues. CDR1 is MDHEN, CDR2 SYDVKM, per germline. Trimming took 6 bases from V and 7 from J; bases not matched to a gene: 10. This sequence was found in a young man who had recovered from COVID-19. V usage is TRBV28 and J usage is TRBJ1-2; 8 positions agree with TRBD1. The specimen sequenced was PBMCs or T cells enriched from blood (not recorded which). The CDR3, as DNA: TGTGCCAGCAGGCCGGGACAGGCTGCTGGTGGCTACACCTTC. This codes for CASRPGQAAGGYTF.